This T cell receptor beta chain was recorded in a study of CD8+CD57+ T cells in acquired aplastic anemia. Study-level background: When averaged, DNA from sorted CD4+ and CD8+ cells came to around 3 ug. Average CD4+ read depth in healthy donors was around 11 million reads. Findings and limits, study-wide: The study identified roughly 29 CD8+ CDR3 sequences shared by patients and controls.

The V segment lost 2 bases and the J segment 3 bases; nucleotides outside the gene matches: 8. This CDR3 region has 15 residues. Germline V gene lookup returns CDR1 DFQATT and CDR2 SNEGSKA (reference sequence). A remark on this clonotype: The target antigen is unknown.

The use of genomic DNA as template underpinned the TCR beta VDJ and CDR3 profiling. One entry per CDR3 protein, called by TCRdb with MiXCR from the reads. The sample includes 400,000 to 450,000 distinct CDR3 sequences, 65% to 80% of them seen just once. The sample consisted of sorted CD4+, CD8+, or CD8+CD57+ T cells (not recorded which) from PBMCs. The chain carries TRBV20-1 and TRBJ2-5; 8 nucleotides match TRBD2. The TCR was taken from a human donor in good health, serving as a control. The CDR3 sequence: CSARSRGGSKETQYF. For the CDR3, the DNA is TGCAGTGCTAGAAGCCGGGGGGGGTCCAAAGAGACCCAGTACTTC.